Described below is a single TCR beta chain sequence and its context. This CDR3 is built from 14 residues. CDR1 and CDR2 from the germline V gene are SGHNT and YYREEE (reference sequence). With 5 bases clipped from V and 0 bases from J, the junction kept 4 bases outside the gene matches. This specimen belongs to a study of blood T cell repertoires in COVID-19. Study summary: COVID-19 samples, acute and convalescent, were from the United States, Italy and Spain.

Some clones are missing from TCRdb's copy, which holds only in-frame ones; the method was immunoSEQ multiplex PCR. The sample includes about 83,000 clones, 65% to 80% of them seen just once. This receptor was taken from a woman of 80 years or more with active or convalescent COVID-19. The sequenced sample consisted of peripheral blood. The chain joins TRBV5-4 to TRBJ1-2; 7 bases line up with TRBD1. CDR3 amino acids: CASRRGTANYGYTF. The CDR3 DNA reads TGTGCCAGCAGACGCGGGACAGCTAACTATGGCTACACCTTC.